This T cell receptor beta chain emerged from a study of T cell responses to AZD1222 COVID-19 vaccine. Germline CDR1 reads LNHDA; CDR2 reads SQIVND (reference sequence). The CDR3 has 16 amino acids. The V end was cut by 3 bases, the J end by 7 bases, with 16 bases between. Some clones are missing from TCRdb's copy, which holds only in-frame ones; the method was immunoSEQ multiplex PCR. The sample holds more than 65,000 clones, over 80% seen once. The chain recombines TRBV19 with TRBJ1-6; unclear D gene. The clonotype comes from an adult who received the AZD1222 COVID-19 vaccine. Sequencing used peripheral blood, obtained 28 days after the second AZD1222 dose. The CDR3 loop is CASSMTVGGGNSPLHF. The CDR3 DNA is TGTGCCAGTAGTATGACTGTAGGAGGCGGGAATTCACCCCTCCACTTT.